Many counts were recorded for the clone carrying this TCR beta chain. Its antigen is not known. This sample's TCRbeta library carried unique molecular identifier barcodes. Each CDR3 protein is one row after TCRdb ran MiXCR on the PCR reads. Of a few hundred thousand distinct CDR3 sequences listed, about 9.5% are singletons. This entry belongs to a study of T-cell reconstitution after alpha-beta-depleted transplantation in children. General study points: TCRbeta diversity was high at day 60 in some patients (a result of surviving recipient T cells and thymic progenitors). By about two months after transplant, alpha-beta T cells reportedly arose from several hundred graft clones that had expanded. After one year, T-cell counts and TCRbeta diversity mostly came from new T cells.

From germline, CDR1 is DFQATT and CDR2 SNEGSKA (reference sequence). The CDR3 totals 11 residues. V gave up 8 bases and J gave up 4 bases; unmatched junction bases: 4. The TCR comes from a boy under two years old with acute myeloid leukemia, due to receive a stem cell transplant. The material was PBMCs, obtained before TCRalphabeta/CD19-depleted stem cell transplant. V gene TRBV20-1 combines with J gene TRBJ1-1, with 7 bases that match TRBD1. This CDR3 is CSRGTVTEAFF. DNA of the CDR3: TGCAGTCGTGGGACAGTCACTGAAGCTTTCTTT.